A selection of T cell receptor beta chains follows, all from one sample in a study of OX40 agonist ivuxolimab in advanced cancers. Repertoires were generated with immunoSEQ multiplex PCR, while TCRdb's copy carries only in-frame clones and drops some. Altogether fewer than 85,000 clones are present, 91% being singletons, with the ten largest covering around 2.3%. This material consisted of CD4+ or CD8+ T cells sorted from blood, taken in a trial of the OX40 agonist ivuxolimab. These receptors came from an adult with an advanced solid tumor such as melanoma, head and neck, liver or kidney cancer. Each CDR3 is given with its conserved first and last residue. A D gene is named only where the DNA matches it firmly. Size values are once, few and many counts, or a class for expanded clones, and some rows have none.

length: 14; V: TRBV15; J: TRBJ1-1; D: NA; size: NA; CDR3: CATSAEGLYTEAFF; DNA: TGTGCCACCAGCGCTGAAGGTCTCTACACTGAAGCTTTCTTT
length: 13; V: TRBV28; J: TRBJ2-7; D: NA; size: few; CDR3: CASSLKSSYEQYF; DNA: TGTGCCAGCAGTTTAAAGTCCTCCTACGAGCAGTACTTC
length: 14; V: TRBV7-9; J: TRBJ1-1; D: TRBD1; size: once; CDR3: CASSLARDRGKAFF; DNA: TGTGCCAGCAGCTTAGCGCGGGACAGGGGTAAAGCTTTCTTT
length: 14; V: TRBV28; J: TRBJ2-1; D: NA; size: NA; CDR3: CASSLGSSYNEQFF; DNA: TGTGCCAGCAGTTTGGGCAGCTCCTACAATGAGCAGTTCTTC
length: 13; V: TRBV5-5; J: TRBJ2-3; D: NA; size: NA; CDR3: CASERGTVGTQYF; DNA: TGTGCCAGCGAGCGGGGGACAGTGGGGACGCAGTATTTT
length: 13; V: TRBV28; J: TRBJ2-2; D: NA; size: NA; CDR3: CASSLIETGELFF; DNA: TGTGCCAGCAGTTTGATAGAAACCGGGGAGCTGTTTTTT
length: 13; V: TRBV7-2; J: TRBJ1-2; D: NA; size: NA; CDR3: CASSLERGYGYTF; DNA: TGTGCCAGCAGCTTAGAGAGGGGGTATGGCTACACCTTC
length: 17; V: TRBV5-1; J: TRBJ2-5; D: TRBD2; size: few; CDR3: CASSLDPSGRARETQYF; DNA: TGCGCCAGCAGCTTGGACCCTAGCGGGAGGGCCAGAGAGACCCAGTACTTC
length: 14; V: TRBV5-1; J: TRBJ2-2; D: NA; size: NA; CDR3: CASRKGGSTGELFF; DNA: TGCGCCAGCAGAAAAGGAGGAAGCACCGGGGAGCTGTTTTTT
length: 15; V: TRBV9; J: TRBJ1-2; D: NA; size: NA; CDR3: CASSVAATTNYGYTF; DNA: TGTGCCAGCAGCGTAGCAGCTACCACTAACTATGGCTACACCTTC
length: 13; V: TRBV2; J: TRBJ1-5; D: NA; size: NA; CDR3: CASSGQPHQPQHF; DNA: TGTGCCAGCAGTGGACAGCCTCATCAGCCCCAGCATTTT
length: 14; V: TRBV6-5; J: TRBJ2-2; D: NA; size: NA; CDR3: CASLSKQNTGELFF; DNA: TGTGCCAGCCTGTCGAAGCAGAACACCGGGGAGCTGTTTTTT
length: 12; V: TRBV6-6; J: TRBJ1-1; D: NA; size: once; CDR3: CASSPRTRTAFF; DNA: TGTGCCAGCAGCCCCCGAACTAGGACAGCTTTCTTT
length: 15; V: TRBV7-2; J: TRBJ1-4; D: NA; size: NA; CDR3: CASSGNIATNEKLFF; DNA: TGTGCCAGCAGCGGCAACATTGCAACTAATGAAAAACTGTTTTTT
length: 14; V: TRBV19; J: TRBJ2-1; D: TRBD2; size: NA; CDR3: CASSVGTSGNEQFF; DNA: TGTGCCAGTAGTGTCGGGACTAGCGGCAATGAGCAGTTCTTC
length: 14; V: TRBV10-3; J: TRBJ2-7; D: NA; size: NA; CDR3: CAISSLGGTYEQYF; DNA: TGTGCCATCAGCAGCTTGGGAGGTACCTACGAGCAGTACTTC
length: 17; V: TRBV28; J: TRBJ2-5; D: NA; size: NA; CDR3: CASSFESGRTLQETQYF; DNA: TGTGCCAGCAGTTTCGAGTCGGGACGGACCCTCCAAGAGACCCAGTACTTC
length: 13; V: TRBV7-8; J: TRBJ2-7; D: NA; size: NA; CDR3: CASSWTTLGEQYF; DNA: TGTGCCAGCAGCTGGACCACCTTGGGCGAGCAGTACTTC
length: 16; V: TRBV4-1; J: TRBJ2-1; D: NA; size: NA; CDR3: CASSQDFGLARNEQFF; DNA: TGCGCCAGCAGCCAAGATTTCGGGTTAGCACGAAATGAGCAGTTCTTC
length: 14; V: TRBV11-3; J: TRBJ2-3; D: TRBD1; size: few; CDR3: CASSEGAGTDTQYF; DNA: TGTGCCAGCAGCGAGGGGGCAGGCACAGATACGCAGTATTTT
length: 13; V: TRBV29-1; J: TRBJ2-7; D: TRBD2; size: NA; CDR3: CSVTSGRAYEQYF; DNA: TGCAGCGTTACTAGCGGGAGGGCCTACGAGCAGTACTTC
length: 12; V: TRBV6-6; J: TRBJ2-7; D: NA; size: NA; CDR3: CASSYGQNEQYF; DNA: TGTGCCAGCAGTTACGGACAGAACGAGCAGTACTTC
length: 15; V: TRBV9; J: TRBJ1-4; D: NA; size: NA; CDR3: CASSPRQDPNEKLFF; DNA: TGTGCCAGCAGCCCCCGACAGGATCCTAATGAAAAACTGTTTTTT
length: 14; V: TRBV18; J: TRBJ1-1; D: NA; size: NA; CDR3: CASSPRDTDAEAFF; DNA: TGTGCCAGCTCCCCCAGGGACACCGACGCTGAAGCTTTCTTT
length: 17; V: TRBV4-2; J: TRBJ1-2; D: NA; size: NA; CDR3: CASNQDHSAGLNYGYTF; DNA: TGTGCCAGCAACCAAGATCATTCTGCCGGCCTCAACTATGGCTACACCTTC
length: 13; V: TRBV6-5; J: TRBJ1-4; D: NA; size: few; CDR3: CAAPEGNGEKLFF; DNA: TGTGCCGCCCCTGAGGGGAATGGTGAAAAACTGTTTTTT
length: 18; V: TRBV14; J: TRBJ2-1; D: TRBD2; size: NA; CDR3: CASSQSSGGFSSYNEQFF; DNA: TGTGCCAGCAGCCAATCTAGCGGGGGGTTTAGCTCCTACAATGAGCAGTTCTTC
length: 12; V: TRBV29-1; J: TRBJ1-2; D: NA; size: NA; CDR3: CSVGSQPYGYTF; DNA: TGCAGCGTTGGCAGTCAGCCCTATGGCTACACCTTC
length: 14; V: TRBV11-3; J: TRBJ2-7; D: NA; size: NA; CDR3: CASSFRDPSYEQYF; DNA: TGTGCCAGCAGCTTCCGGGACCCTTCCTACGAGCAGTACTTC
length: 14; V: TRBV4-3; J: TRBJ2-1; D: NA; size: NA; CDR3: CASSQDHGPGEQFF; DNA: TGCGCCAGCAGCCAAGACCACGGCCCCGGGGAGCAGTTCTTC
length: 13; V: TRBV30; J: TRBJ2-3; D: NA; size: once; CDR3: CAWSLGATAMQYF; DNA: TGTGCCTGGAGTTTGGGCGCGACAGCTATGCAGTATTTT
length: 15; V: TRBV11-3; J: TRBJ1-3; D: NA; size: NA; CDR3: CASSLGGETGNTIYF; DNA: TGTGCCAGCAGCTTAGGGGGCGAAACTGGAAACACCATATATTTT
length: 18; V: TRBV19; J: TRBJ2-6; D: TRBD1; size: NA; CDR3: CASSHSGGRTSGANVLTF; DNA: TGTGCCAGTAGTCACTCAGGGGGCAGAACCTCTGGGGCCAACGTCCTGACTTTC
length: 12; V: TRBV10-2; J: TRBJ2-1; D: NA; size: few; CDR3: CASTPGYNEQFF; DNA: TGCGCCAGCACTCCGGGCTACAATGAGCAGTTCTTC
length: 18; V: TRBV5-1; J: TRBJ2-6; D: NA; size: NA; CDR3: CASSSPPTGYTGANVLTF; DNA: TGCGCCAGCAGCTCGCCCCCTACAGGGTATACGGGGGCCAACGTCCTGACTTTC
length: 14; V: TRBV11-3; J: TRBJ1-1; D: NA; size: NA; CDR3: CASSPLGGNTEAFF; DNA: TGTGCCAGCAGCCCTCTGGGGGGGAACACTGAAGCTTTCTTT
length: 15; V: TRBV15; J: TRBJ2-3; D: NA; size: NA; CDR3: CATSIAQPDTDTQYF; DNA: TGTGCCACCAGCATAGCACAGCCAGACACAGATACGCAGTATTTT
length: 13; V: TRBV5-5; J: TRBJ1-1; D: NA; size: few; CDR3: CASSIFGGSEAFF; DNA: TGTGCCAGCAGCATATTCGGGGGATCTGAAGCTTTCTTT
length: 15; V: TRBV21-1; J: TRBJ2-4; D: NA; size: NA; CDR3: CASSRLTGVQNIQYF; DNA: TGTGCCAGCAGCAGACTTACAGGGGTACAAAACATTCAGTACTTC
length: 13; V: TRBV5-1; J: TRBJ1-2; D: NA; size: NA; CDR3: CASSFRANYGYTF; DNA: TGCGCCAGCAGCTTCAGGGCTAACTATGGCTACACCTTC
length: 15; V: TRBV7-9; J: TRBJ1-5; D: NA; size: NA; CDR3: CASSRGGAGNQPQHF; DNA: TGTGCCAGCAGCCGAGGGGGGGCAGGCAATCAGCCCCAGCATTTT
length: 20; V: TRBV9; J: TRBJ2-2; D: TRBD2; size: NA; CDR3: CASSGRKTKAGAMNTGELFF; DNA: TGTGCCAGCAGCGGACGGAAAACAAAAGCGGGGGCTATGAACACCGGGGAGCTGTTTTTT
length: 16; V: TRBV19; J: TRBJ1-5; D: TRBD1; size: NA; CDR3: CASSMTGGGSNQPQHF; DNA: TGTGCCAGTAGTATGACAGGGGGCGGGAGCAATCAGCCCCAGCATTTT
length: 18; V: TRBV27; J: TRBJ2-3; D: TRBD2; size: NA; CDR3: CAVGNHPGLETSTDTQYF; DNA: TGTGCCGTAGGGAATCACCCGGGACTAGAAACGTCCACAGATACGCAGTATTTT